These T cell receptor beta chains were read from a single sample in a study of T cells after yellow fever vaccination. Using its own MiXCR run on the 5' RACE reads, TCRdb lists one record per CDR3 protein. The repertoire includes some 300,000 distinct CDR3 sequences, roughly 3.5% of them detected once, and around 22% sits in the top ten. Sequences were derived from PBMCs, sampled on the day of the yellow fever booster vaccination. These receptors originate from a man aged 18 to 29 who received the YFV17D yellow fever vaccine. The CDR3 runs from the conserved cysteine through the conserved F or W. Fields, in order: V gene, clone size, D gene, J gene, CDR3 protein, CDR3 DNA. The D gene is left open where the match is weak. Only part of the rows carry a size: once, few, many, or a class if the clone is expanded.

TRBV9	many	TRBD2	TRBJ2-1	CASSPIAGHNEQFF	TGTGCCAGCAGCCCTATAGCGGGGCACAATGAGCAGTTCTTC
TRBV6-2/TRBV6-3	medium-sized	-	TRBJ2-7	CASIGGEYEQYF	TGTGCCAGCATCGGGGGCGAATACGAGCAGTACTTC
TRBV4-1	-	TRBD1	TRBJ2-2	CASSQPGQGRGGELFF	TGCGCCAGCAGCCAGCCGGGACAGGGTAGAGGCGGGGAGCTGTTTTTT
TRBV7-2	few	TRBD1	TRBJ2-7	CASSWTGRSDEQYF	TGTGCCAGCAGCTGGACAGGGAGGAGCGACGAGCAGTACTTC
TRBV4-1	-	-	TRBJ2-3	CASSPSVSRSTVTQYF	TGCGCCAGCAGCCCCTCGGTCTCTAGGAGCACAGTTACGCAGTATTTT
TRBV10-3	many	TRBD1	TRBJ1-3	CAIRDTGQGNTIYF	TGTGCCATCAGAGACACGGGACAGGGAAACACCATATATTTT
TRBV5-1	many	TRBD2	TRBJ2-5	CASSLGLAGVTQETQYF	TGCGCCAGCAGCCTGGGACTAGCGGGGGTGACCCAAGAGACCCAGTACTTC
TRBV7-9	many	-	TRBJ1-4	CASSPRTVLEGEKLFF	TGTGCCAGCAGCCCAAGGACAGTCCTAGAGGGGGAAAAACTGTTTTTT
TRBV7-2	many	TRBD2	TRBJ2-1	CASSFLAGATYNEQFF	TGTGCCAGCAGCTTCCTAGCGGGGGCTACCTACAATGAGCAGTTCTTC
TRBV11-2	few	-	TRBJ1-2	CASSLGPDSSYGYTF	TGTGCCAGCAGCTTAGGTCCGGACAGCTCCTATGGCTACACCTTC
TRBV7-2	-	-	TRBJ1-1	CASSSRWANTEAFF	TGTGCCAGCAGCTCCCGGTGGGCGAACACTGAAGCTTTCTTT
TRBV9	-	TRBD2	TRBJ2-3	CASSSSGGGPDTQYF	TGTGCCAGCAGCAGTTCGGGGGGGGGCCCGGATACGCAGTATTTT
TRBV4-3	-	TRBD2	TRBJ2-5	CASSRRLAGGLGETQYF	TGCGCCAGCAGCCGCAGACTAGCGGGGGGCTTGGGGGAGACCCAGTACTTC
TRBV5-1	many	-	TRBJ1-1	CARLRGPASDTEAFF	TGCGCCAGGCTCAGGGGCCCCGCTTCCGATACTGAAGCTTTCTTT
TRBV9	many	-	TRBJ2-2	CASSAVEQASVSGELFF	TGTGCCAGCAGCGCCGTTGAACAGGCGTCGGTCTCTGGGGAGCTGTTTTTT
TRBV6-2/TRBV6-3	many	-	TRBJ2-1	CASSSDSYNEQFF	TGTGCCAGCAGCTCAGACAGCTACAATGAGCAGTTCTTC
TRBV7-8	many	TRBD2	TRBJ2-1	CASSLAHGGSVNEQFF	TGTGCCAGCAGCTTAGCGCACGGGGGGTCGGTCAATGAGCAGTTCTTC
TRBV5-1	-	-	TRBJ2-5	CASSLAAAAQETQYF	TGCGCCAGCAGCTTGGCCGCGGCAGCCCAAGAGACCCAGTACTTC
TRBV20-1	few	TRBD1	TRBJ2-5	CSVMMGQQETQYF	TGCAGTGTCATGATGGGACAGCAAGAGACCCAGTACTTC
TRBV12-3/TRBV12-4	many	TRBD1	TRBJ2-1	CASSLGQGVGEQFF	TGTGCCAGCAGTTTAGGGCAGGGGGTAGGTGAGCAGTTCTTC
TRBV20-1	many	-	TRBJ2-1	CSANDKLTYNEQFF	TGCAGTGCTAACGACAAACTAACCTACAATGAGCAGTTCTTC
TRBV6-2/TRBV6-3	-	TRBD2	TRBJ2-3	CASSRGGAKDTQYF	TGTGCCAGCAGCCGCGGGGGGGCGAAAGATACGCAGTATTTT
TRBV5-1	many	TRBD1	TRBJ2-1	CASYDREPYNEQFF	TGCGCCAGCTACGACAGGGAGCCCTACAATGAGCAGTTCTTC
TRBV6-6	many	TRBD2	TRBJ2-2	CASSATSGGSTGELFF	TGTGCCAGCAGTGCGACTAGCGGGGGGAGCACCGGGGAGCTGTTTTTT
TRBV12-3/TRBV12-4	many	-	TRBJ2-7	CASSLVGTYYEQYF	TGTGCCAGCAGTTTAGTTGGGACATACTACGAGCAGTACTTC
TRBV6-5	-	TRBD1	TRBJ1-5	CASSRTVQGANQPQHF	TGTGCCAGCAGCCGCACGGTGCAGGGGGCAAATCAGCCCCAGCATTTT
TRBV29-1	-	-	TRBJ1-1	CSVEYGFNTEAFF	TGCAGCGTTGAATACGGTTTCAACACTGAAGCTTTCTTT
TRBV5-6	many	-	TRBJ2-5	CASGDGGRETQYF	TGTGCCAGCGGAGACGGGGGAAGGGAGACCCAGTACTTC
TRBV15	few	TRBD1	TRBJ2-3	CATSRGTGRIADTQYF	TGTGCCACCAGCAGAGGGACAGGGCGGATTGCAGATACGCAGTATTTT
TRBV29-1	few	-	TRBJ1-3	CSVRRGAGNTIYF	TGCAGCGTCCGCCGCGGGGCTGGAAACACCATATATTTT
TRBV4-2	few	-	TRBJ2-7	CASSQDPQGYEQYF	TGTGCCAGCAGCCAAGATCCGCAGGGATACGAGCAGTACTTC
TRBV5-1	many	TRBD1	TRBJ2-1	CASSSGQYNEQFF	TGCGCCAGCAGCTCGGGACAGTACAATGAGCAGTTCTTC
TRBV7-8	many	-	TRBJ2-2	CASSKADPGGLFF	TGTGCCAGCAGCAAAGCCGACCCTGGCGGGTTGTTTTTT
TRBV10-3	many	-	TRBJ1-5	CAISDSLNQPQHF	TGTGCCATCAGTGACAGCTTAAATCAGCCCCAGCATTTT
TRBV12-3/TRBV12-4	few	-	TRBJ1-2	CASSLWQGYGYTF	TGTGCCAGCAGTTTATGGCAGGGCTATGGCTACACCTTC
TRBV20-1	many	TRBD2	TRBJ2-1	CSASPAGGPEQFF	TGCAGTGCTAGTCCAGCGGGGGGTCCTGAGCAGTTCTTC
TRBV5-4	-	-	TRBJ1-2	CASSVEWGLGNGYTF	TGTGCCAGCAGCGTCGAGTGGGGTTTGGGGAATGGCTACACCTTC
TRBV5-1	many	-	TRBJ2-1	CASSPWALTNEQFF	TGCGCCAGCAGCCCCTGGGCCTTGACCAATGAGCAGTTCTTC
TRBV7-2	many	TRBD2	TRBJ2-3	CASSLSGGSAADTQYF	TGTGCCAGCAGTCTTAGCGGGGGGTCGGCAGCAGATACGCAGTATTTT
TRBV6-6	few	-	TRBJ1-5	CASSPSDSLGNQPQHF	TGTGCCAGCAGTCCTAGTGACAGCTTGGGCAATCAGCCCCAGCATTTT
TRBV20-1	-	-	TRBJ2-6	CSAIRRTGSGANVLTF	TGCAGTGCTATTAGACGGACGGGCTCTGGGGCCAACGTCCTGACTTTC
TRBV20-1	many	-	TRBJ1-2	CSAPYGYTF	TGCAGTGCTCCGTATGGCTACACCTTC
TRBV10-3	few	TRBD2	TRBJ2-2	CAISGTSGYTGELFF	TGTGCCATCAGTGGGACTAGCGGATACACCGGGGAGCTGTTTTTT
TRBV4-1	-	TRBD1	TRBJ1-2	CASSQEDRVGFGYTF	TGCGCCAGCAGCCAAGAGGACAGGGTGGGATTCGGCTACACCTTC